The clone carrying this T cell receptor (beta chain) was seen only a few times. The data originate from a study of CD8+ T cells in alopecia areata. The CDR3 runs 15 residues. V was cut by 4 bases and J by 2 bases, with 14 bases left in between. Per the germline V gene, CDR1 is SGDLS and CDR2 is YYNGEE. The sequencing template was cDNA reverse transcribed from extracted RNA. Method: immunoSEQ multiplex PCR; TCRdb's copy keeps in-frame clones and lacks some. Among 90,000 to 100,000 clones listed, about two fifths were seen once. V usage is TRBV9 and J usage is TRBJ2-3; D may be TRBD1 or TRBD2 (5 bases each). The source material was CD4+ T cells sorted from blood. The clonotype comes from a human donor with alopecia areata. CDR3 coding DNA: TGTGCCAGCAGCCGATGGGACGGAGTCACAGATACGCAGTATTTT. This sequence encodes CASSRWDGVTDTQYF.